This is a list of T cell receptor beta chains from one sample in a study of OX40 agonist ivuxolimab in advanced cancers. Produced via immunoSEQ multiplex PCR; TCRdb's table is partial and in-frame only. The sample includes some 77,000 clones, roughly 92% of them seen just once. This material consisted of CD4+ or CD8+ T cells sorted from blood, taken in a trial of the OX40 agonist ivuxolimab. The receptor source for this set is an adult with an advanced solid tumor such as melanoma, head and neck, liver or kidney cancer. Each CDR3 is given with its conserved first and last residue. Each record gives: clone size, V gene, D gene, J gene, CDR3 DNA, CDR3 protein. D genes are given only for firm matches. A clone size is listed for some rows: how often the clone was seen (once, few, many), or a class if it is expanded.

clone_size: .; v_call: TRBV6-6; d_call: .; j_call: TRBJ2-7; cdr3_nt: TGTGCCAGCAGCTCTACTAGGGTCTACGAGCAGTACTTC; cdr3_aa: CASSSTRVYEQYF
clone_size: .; v_call: TRBV18; d_call: .; j_call: TRBJ2-6; cdr3_nt: TGTGCCAGCTCAGTGGGAGCTGGGGCCAACGTCCTGACTTTC; cdr3_aa: CASSVGAGANVLTF
clone_size: .; v_call: TRBV5-1; d_call: TRBD2; j_call: TRBJ2-5; cdr3_nt: TGCGCCAGCAGCTTGGGAGCGGGAGGGTTCCAAGAGACCCAGTACTTC; cdr3_aa: CASSLGAGGFQETQYF
clone_size: .; v_call: TRBV4-3; d_call: .; j_call: TRBJ2-3; cdr3_nt: TGCGCCAGCAGCCCCGTTCGGGCGATGACAGATACGCAGTATTTT; cdr3_aa: CASSPVRAMTDTQYF
clone_size: .; v_call: TRBV4-1; d_call: TRBD2; j_call: TRBJ2-1; cdr3_nt: TGCGCCAGCAGCCAAGCTCTTTCGCTAGCGGGAGGTACGGATGAGCAGTTCTTC; cdr3_aa: CASSQALSLAGGTDEQFF
clone_size: .; v_call: TRBV7-9; d_call: TRBD2; j_call: TRBJ2-1; cdr3_nt: TGTGCCAGCAGCTTAAAAACTAGCGGTTACAATGAGCAGTTCTTC; cdr3_aa: CASSLKTSGYNEQFF
clone_size: few; v_call: TRBV25-1; d_call: .; j_call: TRBJ1-1; cdr3_nt: TGTGCCAGCAGTGGGAACACTGAAGCTTTCTTT; cdr3_aa: CASSGNTEAFF
clone_size: .; v_call: TRBV7-3; d_call: .; j_call: TRBJ2-3; cdr3_nt: TGTGCCAGCAGCCCCGCTGGGATGGGCACAGATACGCAGTATTTT; cdr3_aa: CASSPAGMGTDTQYF
clone_size: few; v_call: TRBV29-1; d_call: .; j_call: TRBJ1-1; cdr3_nt: TGCAGCGTTGACAGGGGAGGCACTGAAGCTTTCTTT; cdr3_aa: CSVDRGGTEAFF
clone_size: .; v_call: TRBV27; d_call: .; j_call: TRBJ1-1; cdr3_nt: TGTGCCAGCAGTTTGGGTGAGGGCACTGAAGCTTTCTTT; cdr3_aa: CASSLGEGTEAFF
clone_size: .; v_call: TRBV28; d_call: .; j_call: TRBJ1-4; cdr3_nt: TGTGCCAGCAGGTCCGGGCCGGCAGGGTACGAAAAACTGTTTTTT; cdr3_aa: CASRSGPAGYEKLFF
clone_size: .; v_call: TRBV18; d_call: TRBD1; j_call: TRBJ1-3; cdr3_nt: TGTGCCAGCTCACCGCTCCTCGGACAGGGTGGAAACACCATATATTTT; cdr3_aa: CASSPLLGQGGNTIYF
clone_size: .; v_call: TRBV9; d_call: TRBD1; j_call: TRBJ1-2; cdr3_nt: TGTGCCAGCAGCGTAGGATTGGGGACAGGTGGGTCCTATGGCTACACCTTC; cdr3_aa: CASSVGLGTGGSYGYTF
clone_size: few; v_call: TRBV25-1; d_call: .; j_call: TRBJ2-1; cdr3_nt: TGTGCCAGCAGTGAATTCCCTACGACCAATGAGCAGTTCTTC; cdr3_aa: CASSEFPTTNEQFF
clone_size: .; v_call: TRBV7-3; d_call: TRBD2; j_call: TRBJ2-5; cdr3_nt: TGTGCCAGCAGCCTCCGGACTAGCGGAACCCAGTACTTC; cdr3_aa: CASSLRTSGTQYF
clone_size: few; v_call: TRBV6-5; d_call: .; j_call: TRBJ1-1; cdr3_nt: TGTGCCAGCAGAGGTGGGGGCAGAGTTGAAGCTTTCTTT; cdr3_aa: CASRGGGRVEAFF
clone_size: .; v_call: TRBV21-1; d_call: .; j_call: TRBJ2-3; cdr3_nt: TGTGCCAACAGAGAAGGGTGGGCTAGCGGGGTCACAGATACGCAGTATTTT; cdr3_aa: CANREGWASGVTDTQYF
clone_size: .; v_call: TRBV6-5; d_call: .; j_call: TRBJ1-2; cdr3_nt: TGTGCCAGCAGGGGGTCAGATCGGACCAGAAAGGGCTACACCTTC; cdr3_aa: CASRGSDRTRKGYTF
clone_size: .; v_call: TRBV27; d_call: .; j_call: TRBJ2-2; cdr3_nt: TGTGCCAGCAGTGGACAGAAAAACACCGGGGAGCTGTTTTTT; cdr3_aa: CASSGQKNTGELFF
clone_size: .; v_call: TRBV28; d_call: .; j_call: TRBJ1-2; cdr3_nt: TGTGCCAGCAGGTCGGCGGGTGTTTATGGCTACACCTTC; cdr3_aa: CASRSAGVYGYTF
clone_size: .; v_call: TRBV10-2; d_call: .; j_call: TRBJ1-1; cdr3_nt: TGCGCCACCCAATGGGCAGGGACGAACACTGAAGCTTTCTTT; cdr3_aa: CATQWAGTNTEAFF
clone_size: .; v_call: TRBV20-1; d_call: .; j_call: TRBJ2-5; cdr3_nt: TGCAGTGTGCTAAACCAAGAGACCCAGTACTTC; cdr3_aa: CSVLNQETQYF
clone_size: .; v_call: TRBV14; d_call: TRBD1; j_call: TRBJ1-1; cdr3_nt: TGTGCCAGCAGCCCCCGACAGGGAATTGAAGCTTTCTTT; cdr3_aa: CASSPRQGIEAFF
clone_size: .; v_call: TRBV7-8; d_call: .; j_call: TRBJ2-1; cdr3_nt: TGTGCCAGCAGCTTTAGTGTGGGAGTTCATGAGCAGTTCTTC; cdr3_aa: CASSFSVGVHEQFF
clone_size: .; v_call: TRBV21-1; d_call: .; j_call: TRBJ2-1; cdr3_nt: TGTGCCAGCAGCGTAGCGGGAGTTCATGAGCAGTTCTTC; cdr3_aa: CASSVAGVHEQFF
clone_size: few; v_call: TRBV7-9; d_call: .; j_call: TRBJ2-2; cdr3_nt: TGTGCCAGCAGCTCCAGGGGCGGGGAGCTGTTTTTT; cdr3_aa: CASSSRGGELFF
clone_size: .; v_call: TRBV6-1; d_call: TRBD2; j_call: TRBJ2-5; cdr3_nt: TGTGCCAGCAGTGAACGGACTAGCGGGTACCAAGAGACCCAGTACTTC; cdr3_aa: CASSERTSGYQETQYF
clone_size: .; v_call: TRBV14; d_call: .; j_call: TRBJ2-7; cdr3_nt: TGTGCCAGCAGCCAAACCTACGAGCAGTACTTC; cdr3_aa: CASSQTYEQYF
clone_size: once; v_call: TRBV15; d_call: .; j_call: TRBJ1-4; cdr3_nt: TGTGCCACCAGCAGGCACACTCCAGCTAATGAAAAACTGTTTTTT; cdr3_aa: CATSRHTPANEKLFF
clone_size: .; v_call: TRBV6-4; d_call: .; j_call: TRBJ1-5; cdr3_nt: TGTGCCAGAACCTACGGGCAGCTCTGGAGCAATCAGCCCCAGCATTTT; cdr3_aa: CARTYGQLWSNQPQHF
clone_size: few; v_call: TRBV28; d_call: TRBD2; j_call: TRBJ2-7; cdr3_nt: TGTGCCAGCTCAGATCCGTCTAGCGGGAGCTACGAGCAGTACTTC; cdr3_aa: CASSDPSSGSYEQYF
clone_size: .; v_call: TRBV11-2; d_call: .; j_call: TRBJ2-3; cdr3_nt: TGTGCCAGCAGCTTAGATGCGGTAGTGGATACGCAGTATTTT; cdr3_aa: CASSLDAVVDTQYF
clone_size: .; v_call: TRBV30; d_call: TRBD1; j_call: TRBJ1-2; cdr3_nt: TGTGCCTGGCTGACAGGGCATGGCTACACCTTC; cdr3_aa: CAWLTGHGYTF
clone_size: .; v_call: TRBV28; d_call: .; j_call: TRBJ2-7; cdr3_nt: TGTGCCAGCAGCCCGGGACTCCACGAGCAGTACTTC; cdr3_aa: CASSPGLHEQYF
clone_size: .; v_call: TRBV28; d_call: TRBD1; j_call: TRBJ2-7; cdr3_nt: TGTGCCAGCAGTCCTCCACCGGGACAGGGCTACGAGCAGTACTTC; cdr3_aa: CASSPPPGQGYEQYF
clone_size: .; v_call: TRBV14; d_call: .; j_call: TRBJ2-2; cdr3_nt: TGTGCCAGCAGCCCATTCGGACTGGATACCGGCGGGGAGCTGTTTTTT; cdr3_aa: CASSPFGLDTGGELFF
clone_size: .; v_call: TRBV4-3; d_call: .; j_call: TRBJ1-4; cdr3_nt: TGCGCCAGCGCCCGGGTGGGCGACGGTGAAAAACTGTTTTTT; cdr3_aa: CASARVGDGEKLFF
clone_size: .; v_call: TRBV20-1; d_call: .; j_call: TRBJ2-7; cdr3_nt: TGCAGTGCTAGAGGGCAGTACGAGCAGTACTTC; cdr3_aa: CSARGQYEQYF
clone_size: .; v_call: TRBV15; d_call: .; j_call: TRBJ2-1; cdr3_nt: TGTGCCACCAGCAGAGCTGTTCTGAATGAGCAGTTCTTC; cdr3_aa: CATSRAVLNEQFF
clone_size: .; v_call: TRBV9; d_call: TRBD1; j_call: TRBJ1-4; cdr3_nt: TGTGCCAGCAGCACTCCAGGGGGGACTGAAAAACTGTTTTTT; cdr3_aa: CASSTPGGTEKLFF
clone_size: few; v_call: TRBV11-3; d_call: .; j_call: TRBJ1-1; cdr3_nt: TGTGCCAGCAGCTTAGTGAGGGGTCCGGGGAACACTGAAGCTTTCTTT; cdr3_aa: CASSLVRGPGNTEAFF
clone_size: .; v_call: TRBV7-6; d_call: .; j_call: TRBJ2-3; cdr3_nt: TGTGCCAGCAGCCGTCAGGGGAATACGCAGTATTTT; cdr3_aa: CASSRQGNTQYF
clone_size: .; v_call: TRBV5-6; d_call: .; j_call: TRBJ2-5; cdr3_nt: TGTGCCAGCAGCCCGGGACAGTACACGGGGGCCCAGTACTTC; cdr3_aa: CASSPGQYTGAQYF
clone_size: .; v_call: TRBV14; d_call: .; j_call: TRBJ2-7; cdr3_nt: TGTGCCAGCAGCCAATTCTTAGGTGGCGAGCAGTACTTC; cdr3_aa: CASSQFLGGEQYF
clone_size: .; v_call: TRBV5-1; d_call: TRBD1; j_call: TRBJ2-7; cdr3_nt: TGCGCCAGCAGCTTAGGACAGGGCGGACTCGAGCAGTACTTC; cdr3_aa: CASSLGQGGLEQYF
clone_size: .; v_call: TRBV5-1; d_call: TRBD2; j_call: TRBJ2-7; cdr3_nt: TGCGCCAGCAGCCCTTCTAGCGGGGCGACCTCCTACGAGCAGTACTTC; cdr3_aa: CASSPSSGATSYEQYF
clone_size: .; v_call: TRBV27; d_call: TRBD1; j_call: TRBJ2-4; cdr3_nt: TGTGCCAGCAGTACCCCTCCCGACAGGGTAGCCAAAAACATTCAGTACTTC; cdr3_aa: CASSTPPDRVAKNIQYF
clone_size: .; v_call: TRBV28; d_call: TRBD1; j_call: TRBJ1-2; cdr3_nt: TGTGCCAGCAGTCCCTCGACAGGGCCTAACTATGGCTACACCTTC; cdr3_aa: CASSPSTGPNYGYTF
clone_size: once; v_call: TRBV29-1; d_call: .; j_call: TRBJ2-3; cdr3_nt: TGCAGCGTTGTGTGGCCAGATACGCAGTATTTT; cdr3_aa: CSVVWPDTQYF
clone_size: .; v_call: TRBV11-2; d_call: .; j_call: TRBJ2-3; cdr3_nt: TGTGCCAGCAGCTTAGACCGTGGAGATACGCAGTATTTT; cdr3_aa: CASSLDRGDTQYF
clone_size: .; v_call: TRBV5-1; d_call: .; j_call: TRBJ2-3; cdr3_nt: TGCGCCAGCAGCCCGGACAGCCCAGATACGCAGTATTTT; cdr3_aa: CASSPDSPDTQYF
clone_size: once; v_call: TRBV7-2; d_call: TRBD2; j_call: TRBJ2-3; cdr3_nt: TGTGCCAGCCGCCCGGGACTAGCCACAGATACGCAGTATTTT; cdr3_aa: CASRPGLATDTQYF
clone_size: few; v_call: TRBV6-5; d_call: .; j_call: TRBJ1-5; cdr3_nt: TGTGCCACCAGGGACGGGGATCAGCCCCAGCATTTT; cdr3_aa: CATRDGDQPQHF
clone_size: .; v_call: TRBV7-8; d_call: TRBD1; j_call: TRBJ2-7; cdr3_nt: TGTGCCAGCAGCTTGGGACAGGACGAGCAGTACTTC; cdr3_aa: CASSLGQDEQYF
clone_size: .; v_call: TRBV7-2; d_call: TRBD2; j_call: TRBJ2-1; cdr3_nt: TGTGCCAGCAGCTTAACCCAGACTAGCGGGAGGAGGGATGAGCAGTTCTTC; cdr3_aa: CASSLTQTSGRRDEQFF